This T cell receptor beta chain stems from a study of blood T cells in healthy people across ages. CDR3 length: 12 amino acids. V was clipped by 7 bases and J by 0 bases; unmatched bases: 3. The germline V gene has CDR1 DFQATT and CDR2 SNEGSKA (reference sequence). PCR was performed a second time for roughly 7 to 11 cycles using a sample-barcoded 5' primer and a J-beta primer mix. Using its own MiXCR run on the 5' RACE reads, TCRdb lists one record per CDR3 protein. The sample holds about 800,000 distinct CDR3 sequences, roughly 50% seen once. With respect to this clonotype: What it recognizes is unknown.

Points from the study as a whole: CMV status of donors was unknown, possibly confounding expanded clonotype changes.

The chain is built from TRBV20-1 and TRBJ2-7; 7 bases fit TRBD2. The source of this sequence is a man under 40 in good health. The sequencing input was blood. The CDR3 DNA follows: TGCAGTGGCCGGGGGGTCTCCTACGAGCAGTACTTC. Amino acid sequence: CSGRGVSYEQYF.